The present entry profiles one TCR beta chain with its context. The antigen is not known. These data come from a study of response to subunit inactivated influenza vaccine. Notes on the study in general: The authors suggested that every seasonal influenza vaccination recruits few new T cells.

The CDR3 has 15 amino acids. J was trimmed by 7 bases and V by 2 bases; bases with no gene match: 8. Germline V gives CDR1 LGHDT, CDR2 YNNKEL (reference sequence). A single record per CDR3 protein comes from TCRdb applying MiXCR to the RT-PCR reads. The repertoire has just under 550,000 distinct CDR3 sequences, roughly a quarter of them found once; the top ten carry 2.5% to 3.5%. These data were also reused for a study on T cells expressing NK-cell markers. Turning to that study: The authors made TCR beta cDNA libraries by 5'RACE template switching. This switching added a universal primer site and UMIs. Sorted CD3+CD56-NKG2C+, CD3+CD56+NKG2C- and CD3+CD56+NKG2C+ T cells were the source of the TCR beta repertoires. Dominant NKG2C+ clonotypes accounted for roughly 1.0-7.0% of CD8+ T cells in about six donors. There remained a lack of clarity about HCMV specificity of expanded NKG2C+ T cell clones.

The origin of this receptor is a man between 45 and 60 years old who received an inactivated influenza vaccine. The chain couples TRBV3-1 to TRBJ2-1; 7 bases agree with TRBD2. The source was CD4+ T cells sorted from PBMCs, collected approximately 12 days after vaccination. The CDR3 DNA reads as TGTGCCAGCAGCCAAATGGACGTGGGAGGGAATGAGCAGTTCTTC. Its protein is CASSQMDVGGNEQFF.